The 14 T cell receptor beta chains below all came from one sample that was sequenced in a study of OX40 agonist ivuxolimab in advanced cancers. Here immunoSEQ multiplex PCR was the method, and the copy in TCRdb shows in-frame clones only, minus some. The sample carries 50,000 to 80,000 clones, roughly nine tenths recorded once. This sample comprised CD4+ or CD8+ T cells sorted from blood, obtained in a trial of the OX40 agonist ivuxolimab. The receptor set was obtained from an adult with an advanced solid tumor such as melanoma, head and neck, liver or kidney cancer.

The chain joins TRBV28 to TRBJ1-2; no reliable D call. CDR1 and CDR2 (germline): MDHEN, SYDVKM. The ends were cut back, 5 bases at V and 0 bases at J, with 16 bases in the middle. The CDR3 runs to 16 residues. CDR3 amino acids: CASSKHPRQANYGYTF. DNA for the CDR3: TGTGCCAGCAGTAAACACCCGCGACAAGCTAACTATGGCTACACCTTC.

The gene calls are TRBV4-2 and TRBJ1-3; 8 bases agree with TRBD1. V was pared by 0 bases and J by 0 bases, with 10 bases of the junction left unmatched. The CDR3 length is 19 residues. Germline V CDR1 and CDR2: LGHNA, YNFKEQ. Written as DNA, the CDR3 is TGTGCCAGCAGCCAAGAGGCTTTTCAGGGGGCCGTCTCTGGAAACACCATATATTTT. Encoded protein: CASSQEAFQGAVSGNTIYF.

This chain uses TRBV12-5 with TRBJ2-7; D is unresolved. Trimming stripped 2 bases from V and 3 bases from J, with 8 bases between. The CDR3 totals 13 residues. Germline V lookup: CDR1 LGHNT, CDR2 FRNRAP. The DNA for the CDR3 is TGTGCTAGTGGTTTGCCACCGGACTACGAGCAGTACTTC. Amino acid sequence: CASGLPPDYEQYF.

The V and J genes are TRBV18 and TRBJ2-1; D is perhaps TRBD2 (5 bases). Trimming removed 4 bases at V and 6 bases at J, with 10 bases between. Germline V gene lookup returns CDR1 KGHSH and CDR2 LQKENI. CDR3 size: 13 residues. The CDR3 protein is CASSLSGSNEQFF. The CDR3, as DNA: TGTGCCAGCTCACTCTCTGGGAGCAATGAGCAGTTCTTC.

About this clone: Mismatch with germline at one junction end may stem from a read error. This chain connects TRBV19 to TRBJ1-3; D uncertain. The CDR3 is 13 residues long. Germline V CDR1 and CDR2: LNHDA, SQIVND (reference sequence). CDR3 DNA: TGTGCCAGTATTCAAGACTTGGGAACCACCATATATTTT. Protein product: CASIQDLGTTIYF.

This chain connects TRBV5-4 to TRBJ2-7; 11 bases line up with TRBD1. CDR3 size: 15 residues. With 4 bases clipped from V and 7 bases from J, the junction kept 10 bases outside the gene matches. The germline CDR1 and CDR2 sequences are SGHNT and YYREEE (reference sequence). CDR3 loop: CASSTTGQGAREQYF. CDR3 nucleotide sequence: TGTGCCAGCAGCACCACCGGACAGGGGGCGAGGGAGCAGTACTTC.

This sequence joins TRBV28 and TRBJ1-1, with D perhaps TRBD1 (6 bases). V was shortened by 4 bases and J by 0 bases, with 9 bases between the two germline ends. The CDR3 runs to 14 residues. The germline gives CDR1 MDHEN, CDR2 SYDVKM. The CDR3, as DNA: TGTGCCAGCAGTTCAGGGGACATGAACACTGAAGCTTTCTTT. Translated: CASSSGDMNTEAFF.

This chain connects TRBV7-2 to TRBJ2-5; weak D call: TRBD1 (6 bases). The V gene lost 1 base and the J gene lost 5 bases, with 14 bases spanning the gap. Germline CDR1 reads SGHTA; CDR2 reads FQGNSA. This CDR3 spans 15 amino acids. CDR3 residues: CASSLGPAGAETQYF. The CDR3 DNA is TGTGCCAGCAGCTTAGGTCCGGCAGGGGCGGAGACCCAGTACTTC.

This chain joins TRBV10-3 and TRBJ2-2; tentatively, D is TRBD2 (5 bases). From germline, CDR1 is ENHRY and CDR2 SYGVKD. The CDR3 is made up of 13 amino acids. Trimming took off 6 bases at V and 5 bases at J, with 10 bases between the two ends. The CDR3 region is CAISGLSTGELFF. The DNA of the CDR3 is TGTGCCATCAGCGGACTTTCTACCGGGGAGCTGTTTTTT.

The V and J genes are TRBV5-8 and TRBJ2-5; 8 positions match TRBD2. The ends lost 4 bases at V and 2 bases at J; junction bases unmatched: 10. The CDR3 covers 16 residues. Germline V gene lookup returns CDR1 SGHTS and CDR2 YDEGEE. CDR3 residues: CASSVVGGAGQETQYF. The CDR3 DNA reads TGTGCCAGCAGCGTGGTCGGGGGGGCAGGACAAGAGACCCAGTACTTC.

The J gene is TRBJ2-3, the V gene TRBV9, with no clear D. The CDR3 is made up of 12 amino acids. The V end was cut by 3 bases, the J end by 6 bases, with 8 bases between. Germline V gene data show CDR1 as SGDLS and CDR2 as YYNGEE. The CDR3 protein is CASSGHGDTQYF. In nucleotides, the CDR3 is TGTGCCAGCAGCGGGCATGGGGATACGCAGTATTTT. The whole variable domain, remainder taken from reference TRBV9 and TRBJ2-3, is DSGVTQTPKHLITATGQRVTLRCSPRSGDLSVYWYQQSLDQGLQFLIQYYNGEERAKGNILERFSAQQFPDLHSELNLSSLELGDSALYFCASSGHGDTQYFGPGTRLTVL.

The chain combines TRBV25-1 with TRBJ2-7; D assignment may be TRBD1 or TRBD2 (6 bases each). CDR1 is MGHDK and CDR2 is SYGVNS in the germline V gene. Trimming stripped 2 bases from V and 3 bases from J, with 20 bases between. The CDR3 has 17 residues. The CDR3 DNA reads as TGTGCCAGCAGTGAACAGGGAAGGGGGAGGTGGAACTACGAGCAGTACTTC. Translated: CASSEQGRGRWNYEQYF.

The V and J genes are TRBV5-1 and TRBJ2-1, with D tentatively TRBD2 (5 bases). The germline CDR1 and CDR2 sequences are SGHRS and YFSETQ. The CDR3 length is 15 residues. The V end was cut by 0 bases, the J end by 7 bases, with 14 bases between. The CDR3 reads CASSLVVSRGNEQFF. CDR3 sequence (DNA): TGCGCCAGCAGCTTGGTCGTAAGCCGGGGTAATGAGCAGTTCTTC.

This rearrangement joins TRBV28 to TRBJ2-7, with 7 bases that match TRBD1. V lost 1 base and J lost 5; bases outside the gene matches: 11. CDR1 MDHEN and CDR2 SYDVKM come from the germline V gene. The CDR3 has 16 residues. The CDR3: CASSLSPTGLIHEQYF. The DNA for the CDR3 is TGTGCCAGCAGTTTATCGCCGACAGGGTTAATCCACGAGCAGTACTTC.